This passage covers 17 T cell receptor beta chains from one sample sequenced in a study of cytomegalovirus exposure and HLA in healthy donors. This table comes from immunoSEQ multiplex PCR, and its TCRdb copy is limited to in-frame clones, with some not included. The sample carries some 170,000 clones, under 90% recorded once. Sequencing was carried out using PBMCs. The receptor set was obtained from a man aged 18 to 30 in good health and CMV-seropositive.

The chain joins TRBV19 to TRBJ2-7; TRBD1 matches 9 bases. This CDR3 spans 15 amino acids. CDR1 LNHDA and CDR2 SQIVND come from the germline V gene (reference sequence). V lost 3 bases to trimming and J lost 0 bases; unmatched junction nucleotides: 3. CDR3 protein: CASSIGTGPSYEQYF. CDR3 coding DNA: TGTGCCAGTAGTATTGGGACAGGGCCCTCCTACGAGCAGTACTTC.

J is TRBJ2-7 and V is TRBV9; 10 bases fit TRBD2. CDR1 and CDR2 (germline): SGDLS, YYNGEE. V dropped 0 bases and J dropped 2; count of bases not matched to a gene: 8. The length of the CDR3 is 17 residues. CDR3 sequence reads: CASSVGLAAGGPYEQYF. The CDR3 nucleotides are TGTGCCAGCAGCGTAGGCCTGGCAGCGGGAGGGCCCTACGAGCAGTACTTC.

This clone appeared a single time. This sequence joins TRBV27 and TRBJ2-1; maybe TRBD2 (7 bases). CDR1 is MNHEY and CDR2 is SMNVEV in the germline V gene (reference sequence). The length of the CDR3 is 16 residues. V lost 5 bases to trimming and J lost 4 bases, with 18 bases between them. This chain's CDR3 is CASSPILGGDYNEQFF. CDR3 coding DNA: TGTGCCAGCAGTCCGATTTTAGGGGGGGATTACAATGAGCAGTTCTTC.

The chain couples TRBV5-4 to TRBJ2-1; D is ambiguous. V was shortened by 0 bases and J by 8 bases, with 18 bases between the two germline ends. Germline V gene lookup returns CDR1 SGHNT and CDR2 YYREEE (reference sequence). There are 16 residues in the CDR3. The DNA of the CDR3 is TGTGCCAGCAGCTTGGCCGCTTTAGAATCTTCGGATGAGCAGTTCTTC. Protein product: CASSLAALESSDEQFF.

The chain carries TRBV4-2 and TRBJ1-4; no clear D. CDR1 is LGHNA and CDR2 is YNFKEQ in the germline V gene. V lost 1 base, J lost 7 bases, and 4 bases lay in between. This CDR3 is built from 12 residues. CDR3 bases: TGTGCCAGCAGCCAAGGGAGTGAAAAACTGTTTTTT. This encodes CASSQGSEKLFF.

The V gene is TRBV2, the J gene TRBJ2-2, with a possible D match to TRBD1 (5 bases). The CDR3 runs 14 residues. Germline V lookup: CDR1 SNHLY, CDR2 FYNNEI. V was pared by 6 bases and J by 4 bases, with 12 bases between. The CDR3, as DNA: TGTGCCAGCAGGCAACTGCAGGGCACCGGGGAGCTGTTTTTT. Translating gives CASRQLQGTGELFF.

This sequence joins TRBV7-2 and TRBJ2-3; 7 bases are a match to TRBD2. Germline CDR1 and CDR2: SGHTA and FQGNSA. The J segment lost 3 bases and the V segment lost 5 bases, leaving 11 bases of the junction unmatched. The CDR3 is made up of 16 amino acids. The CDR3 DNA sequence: TGTGCCAGCAGCCCCAGCCATCTAGCGGTAACAGATACGCAGTATTTT. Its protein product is CASSPSHLAVTDTQYF. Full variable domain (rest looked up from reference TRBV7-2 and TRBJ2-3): GAGVSQSPSNKVTEKGKDVELRCDPISGHTALYWYRQSLGQGLEFLIYFQGNSAPDKSGLPSDRFSAERTGGSVSTLTIQRTQQEDSAVYLCASSPSHLAVTDTQYFGPGTRLTVL.

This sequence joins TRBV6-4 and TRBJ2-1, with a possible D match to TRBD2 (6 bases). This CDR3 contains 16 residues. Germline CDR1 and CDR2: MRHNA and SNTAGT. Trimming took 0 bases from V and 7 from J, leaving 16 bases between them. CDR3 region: CASSDSRTNPLNEQFF. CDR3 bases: TGTGCCAGCAGTGACTCGAGGACTAACCCCTTGAATGAGCAGTTCTTC.

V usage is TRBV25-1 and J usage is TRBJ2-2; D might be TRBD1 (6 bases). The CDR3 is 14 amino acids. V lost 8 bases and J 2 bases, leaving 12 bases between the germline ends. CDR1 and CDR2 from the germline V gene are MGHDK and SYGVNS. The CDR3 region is CASSRGINTGELFF. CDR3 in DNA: TGTGCCAGCTCGAGGGGGATTAACACCGGGGAGCTGTTTTTT.

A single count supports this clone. CDR3: CASSQGGVGEQFF. CDR3 nucleotides: TGTGCCAGCAGCCAGGGGGGCGTCGGTGAGCAGTTCTTC. The chain recombines TRBV11-2 with TRBJ2-1, with a possible D match to TRBD1 (7 bases). The V and J ends lost 5 bases and 9 bases respectively, with 14 bases between them. This CDR3 is built from 13 residues. Germline V lookup: CDR1 SGHAT, CDR2 FQNNGV.

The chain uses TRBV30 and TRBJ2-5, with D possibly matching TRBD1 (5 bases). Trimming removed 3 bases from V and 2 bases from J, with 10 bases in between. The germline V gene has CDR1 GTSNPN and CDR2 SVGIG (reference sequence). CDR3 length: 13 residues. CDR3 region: CAWSPTVQETQYF. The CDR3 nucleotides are TGTGCCTGGAGCCCGACAGTTCAAGAGACCCAGTACTTC.

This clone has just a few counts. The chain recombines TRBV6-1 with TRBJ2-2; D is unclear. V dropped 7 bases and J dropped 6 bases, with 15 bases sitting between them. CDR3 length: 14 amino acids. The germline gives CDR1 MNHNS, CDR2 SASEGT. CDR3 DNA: TGTGCCAGCACTCCCTCGGCAAGCGCCGGGGAGCTGTTTTTT. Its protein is CASTPSASAGELFF.

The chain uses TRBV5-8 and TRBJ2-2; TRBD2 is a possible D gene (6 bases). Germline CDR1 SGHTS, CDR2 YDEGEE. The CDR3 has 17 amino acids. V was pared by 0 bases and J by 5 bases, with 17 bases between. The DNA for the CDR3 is TGTGCCAGCAGCTTGGAGGGCGGGGCGATTATGACCGGGGAGCTGTTTTTT. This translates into CASSLEGGAIMTGELFF.

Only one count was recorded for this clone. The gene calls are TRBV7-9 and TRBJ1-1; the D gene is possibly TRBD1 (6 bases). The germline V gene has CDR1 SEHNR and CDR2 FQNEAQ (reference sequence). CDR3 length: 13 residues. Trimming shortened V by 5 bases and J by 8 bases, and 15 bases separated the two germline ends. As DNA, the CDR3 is TGTGCCAGCAGCCGAAGCGACAGGCCGGAAGCTTTCTTT. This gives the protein CASSRSDRPEAFF.

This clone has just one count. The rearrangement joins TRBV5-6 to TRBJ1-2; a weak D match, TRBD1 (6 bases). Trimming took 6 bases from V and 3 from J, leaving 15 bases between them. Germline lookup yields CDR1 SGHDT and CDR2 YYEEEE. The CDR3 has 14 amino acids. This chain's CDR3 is CASTEWTADYGYTF. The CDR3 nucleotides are TGTGCCAGCACCGAATGGACAGCGGACTATGGCTACACCTTC.

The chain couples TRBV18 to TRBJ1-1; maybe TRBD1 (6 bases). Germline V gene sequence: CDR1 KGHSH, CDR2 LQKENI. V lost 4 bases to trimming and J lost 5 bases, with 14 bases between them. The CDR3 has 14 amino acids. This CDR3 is CASSLVQGETEAFF. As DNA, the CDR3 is TGTGCCAGCTCACTGGTACAGGGAGAAACTGAAGCTTTCTTT.

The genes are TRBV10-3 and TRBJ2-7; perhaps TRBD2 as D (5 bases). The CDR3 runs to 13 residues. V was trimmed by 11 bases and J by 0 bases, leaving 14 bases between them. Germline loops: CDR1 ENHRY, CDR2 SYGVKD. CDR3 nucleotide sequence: TGTGCCCGCGGCCCGCGGGCCTCCTACGAGCAGTACTTC. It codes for CARGPRASYEQYF.